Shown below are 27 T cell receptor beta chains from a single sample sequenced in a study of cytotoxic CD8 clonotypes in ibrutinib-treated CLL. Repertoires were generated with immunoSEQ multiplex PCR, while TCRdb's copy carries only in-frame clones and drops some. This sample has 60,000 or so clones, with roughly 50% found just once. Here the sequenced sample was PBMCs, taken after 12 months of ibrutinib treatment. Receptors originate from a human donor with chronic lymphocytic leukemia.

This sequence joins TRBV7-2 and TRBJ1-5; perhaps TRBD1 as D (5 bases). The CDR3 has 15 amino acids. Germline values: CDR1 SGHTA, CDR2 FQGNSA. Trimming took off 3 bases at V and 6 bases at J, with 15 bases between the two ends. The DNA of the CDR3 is TGTGCCAGCAGCTTTGGGCAGGGAATTGGTCAGCCCCAGCATTTT. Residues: CASSFGQGIGQPQHF.

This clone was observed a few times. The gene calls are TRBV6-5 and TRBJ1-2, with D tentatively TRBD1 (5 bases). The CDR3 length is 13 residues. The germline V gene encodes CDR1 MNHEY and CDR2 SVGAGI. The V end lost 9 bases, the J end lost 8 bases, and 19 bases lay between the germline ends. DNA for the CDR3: TGTGCCAGTACAAGGCGGGGGGGTGGCGGCTACACCTTC. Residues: CASTRRGGGGYTF.

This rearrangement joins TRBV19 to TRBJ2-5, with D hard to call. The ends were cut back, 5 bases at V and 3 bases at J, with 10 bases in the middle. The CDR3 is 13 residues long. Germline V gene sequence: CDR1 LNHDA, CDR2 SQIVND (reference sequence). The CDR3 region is CASSGQFKETQYF. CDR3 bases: TGTGCCAGTAGTGGGCAGTTTAAAGAGACCCAGTACTTC.

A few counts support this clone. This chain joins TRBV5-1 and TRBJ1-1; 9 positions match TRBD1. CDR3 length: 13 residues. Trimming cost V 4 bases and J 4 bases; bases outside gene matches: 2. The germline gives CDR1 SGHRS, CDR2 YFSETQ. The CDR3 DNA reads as TGCGCCAGCAGCCTGACAGGGGGCACTGAAGCTTTCTTT. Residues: CASSLTGGTEAFF.

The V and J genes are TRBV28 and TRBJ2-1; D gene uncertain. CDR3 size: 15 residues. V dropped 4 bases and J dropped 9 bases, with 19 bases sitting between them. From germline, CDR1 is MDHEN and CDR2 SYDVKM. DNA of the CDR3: TGTGCCAGCAGTTCACAATACAGTTCGCGAGGTGAGCAGTTCTTC. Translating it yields CASSSQYSSRGEQFF. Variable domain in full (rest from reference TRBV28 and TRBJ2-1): DVKVTQSSRYLVKRTGEKVFLECVQDMDHENMFWYRQDPGLGLRLIYFSYDVKMKEKGDIPEGYSVSREKKERFSLILESASTNQTSMYLCASSSQYSSRGEQFFGPGTRLTVL.

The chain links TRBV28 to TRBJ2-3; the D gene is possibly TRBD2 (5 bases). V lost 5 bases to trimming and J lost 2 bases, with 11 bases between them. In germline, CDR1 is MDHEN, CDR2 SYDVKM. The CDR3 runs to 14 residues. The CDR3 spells CASSTGFDTDTQYF. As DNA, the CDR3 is TGTGCCAGCAGTACGGGGTTCGACACAGATACGCAGTATTTT.

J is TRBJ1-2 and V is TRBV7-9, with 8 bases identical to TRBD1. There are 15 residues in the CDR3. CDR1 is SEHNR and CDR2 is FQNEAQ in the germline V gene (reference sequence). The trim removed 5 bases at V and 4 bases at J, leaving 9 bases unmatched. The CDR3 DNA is TGTGCCAGCAGCACTCAGGGGGCGCGGTCCTATGGCTACACCTTC. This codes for CASSTQGARSYGYTF. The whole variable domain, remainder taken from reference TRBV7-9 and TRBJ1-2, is DTGVSQNPRHKITKRGQNVTFRCDPISEHNRLYWYRQTLGQGPEFLTYFQNEAQLEKSRLLSDRFSAERPKGSFSTLEIQRTEQGDSAMYLCASSTQGARSYGYTFGSGTRLTVV.

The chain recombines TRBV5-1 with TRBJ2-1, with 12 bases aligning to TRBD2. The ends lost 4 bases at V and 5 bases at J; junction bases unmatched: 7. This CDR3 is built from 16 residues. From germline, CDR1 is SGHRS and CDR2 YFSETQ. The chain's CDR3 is CASSRGLAGTDNEQFF. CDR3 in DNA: TGCGCCAGCAGCCGAGGACTAGCGGGGACCGACAATGAGCAGTTCTTC.

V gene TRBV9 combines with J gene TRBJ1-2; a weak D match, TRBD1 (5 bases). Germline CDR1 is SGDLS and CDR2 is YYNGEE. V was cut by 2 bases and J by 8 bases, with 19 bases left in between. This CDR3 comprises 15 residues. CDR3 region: CASSVDPRRGHGYTF. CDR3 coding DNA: TGTGCCAGCAGCGTCGATCCTCGAAGGGGTCACGGCTACACCTTC.

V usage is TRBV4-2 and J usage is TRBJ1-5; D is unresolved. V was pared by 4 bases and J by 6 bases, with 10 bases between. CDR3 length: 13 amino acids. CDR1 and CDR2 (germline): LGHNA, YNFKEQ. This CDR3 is CASSLLRGQPQHF. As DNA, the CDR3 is TGTGCCAGCAGCCTACTTCGGGGTCAGCCCCAGCATTTT.

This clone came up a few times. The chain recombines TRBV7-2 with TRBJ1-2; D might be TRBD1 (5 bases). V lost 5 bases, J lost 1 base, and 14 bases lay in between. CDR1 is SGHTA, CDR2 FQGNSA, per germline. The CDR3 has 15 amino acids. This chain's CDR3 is CASSPGGGDNYGYTF. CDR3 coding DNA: TGTGCCAGCAGCCCGGGTGGGGGGGATAACTATGGCTACACCTTC.

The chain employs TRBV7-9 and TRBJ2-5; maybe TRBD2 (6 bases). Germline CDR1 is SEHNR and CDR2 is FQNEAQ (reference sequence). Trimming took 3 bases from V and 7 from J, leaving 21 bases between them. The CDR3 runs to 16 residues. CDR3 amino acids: CASSLNTSPYPGTQYF. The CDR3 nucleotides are TGTGCCAGCAGCTTGAATACTAGCCCATACCCGGGGACCCAGTACTTC.

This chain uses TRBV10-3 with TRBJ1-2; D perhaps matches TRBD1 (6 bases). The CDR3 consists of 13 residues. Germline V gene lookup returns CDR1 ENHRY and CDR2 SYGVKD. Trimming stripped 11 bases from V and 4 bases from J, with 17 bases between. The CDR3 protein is CAAEGEAAYGYTF. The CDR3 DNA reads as TGTGCCGCCGAGGGGGAAGCGGCCTATGGCTACACCTTC.

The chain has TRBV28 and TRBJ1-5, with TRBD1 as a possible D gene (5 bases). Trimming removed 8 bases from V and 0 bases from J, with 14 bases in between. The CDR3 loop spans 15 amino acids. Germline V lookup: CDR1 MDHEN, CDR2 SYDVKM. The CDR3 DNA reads TGTGCCAGCCACGACTCGGGACCTAGCAATCAGCCCCAGCATTTT. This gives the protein CASHDSGPSNQPQHF. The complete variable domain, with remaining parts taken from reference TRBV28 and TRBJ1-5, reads DVKVTQSSRYLVKRTGEKVFLECVQDMDHENMFWYRQDPGLGLRLIYFSYDVKMKEKGDIPEGYSVSREKKERFSLILESASTNQTSMYLCASHDSGPSNQPQHFGDGTRLSIL.

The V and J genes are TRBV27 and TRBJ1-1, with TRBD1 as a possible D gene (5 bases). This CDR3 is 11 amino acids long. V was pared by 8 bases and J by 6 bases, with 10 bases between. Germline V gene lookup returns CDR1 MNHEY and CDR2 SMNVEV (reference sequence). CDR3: CASYRGAEAFF. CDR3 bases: TGTGCCAGCTATCGGGGGGCTGAAGCTTTCTTT.

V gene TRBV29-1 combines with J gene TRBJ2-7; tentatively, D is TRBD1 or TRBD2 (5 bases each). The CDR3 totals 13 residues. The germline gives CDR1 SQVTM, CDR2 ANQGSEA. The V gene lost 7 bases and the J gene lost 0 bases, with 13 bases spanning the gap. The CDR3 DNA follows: TGCAGCGGGGTCGGGACGAGCTCCTACGAGCAGTACTTC. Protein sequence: CSGVGTSSYEQYF.

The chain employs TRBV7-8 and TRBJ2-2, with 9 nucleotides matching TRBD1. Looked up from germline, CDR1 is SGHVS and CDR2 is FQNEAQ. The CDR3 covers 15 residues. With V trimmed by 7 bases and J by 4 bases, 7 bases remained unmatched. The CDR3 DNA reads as TGTGCCAGCAAACCACAGGGGGCGCTCACCGGGGAGCTGTTTTTT. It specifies CASKPQGALTGELFF.

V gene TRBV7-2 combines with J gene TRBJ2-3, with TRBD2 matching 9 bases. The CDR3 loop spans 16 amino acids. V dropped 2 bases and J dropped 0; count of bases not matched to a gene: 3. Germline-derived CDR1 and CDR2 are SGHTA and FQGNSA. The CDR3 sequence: CASSLRSGRSTDTQYF. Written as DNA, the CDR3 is TGTGCCAGCAGCTTAAGAAGCGGGAGGAGCACAGATACGCAGTATTTT. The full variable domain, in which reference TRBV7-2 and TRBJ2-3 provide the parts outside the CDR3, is GAGVSQSPSNKVTEKGKDVELRCDPISGHTALYWYRQSLGQGLEFLIYFQGNSAPDKSGLPSDRFSAERTGGSVSTLTIQRTQQEDSAVYLCASSLRSGRSTDTQYFGPGTRLTVL.

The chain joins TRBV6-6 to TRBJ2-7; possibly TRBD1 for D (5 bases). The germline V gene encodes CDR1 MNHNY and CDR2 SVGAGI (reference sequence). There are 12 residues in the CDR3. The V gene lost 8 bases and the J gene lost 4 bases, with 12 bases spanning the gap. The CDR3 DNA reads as TGTGCCAGCCAGTCCCAGGGATACGAGCAGTACTTC. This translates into CASQSQGYEQYF.

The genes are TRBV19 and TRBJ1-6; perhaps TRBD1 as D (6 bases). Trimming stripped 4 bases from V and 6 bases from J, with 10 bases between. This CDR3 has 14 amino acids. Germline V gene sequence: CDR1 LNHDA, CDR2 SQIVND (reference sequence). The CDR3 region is CASSRQVSNSPLHF. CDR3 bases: TGTGCCAGTAGTAGACAGGTTTCTAATTCACCCCTCCACTTT.

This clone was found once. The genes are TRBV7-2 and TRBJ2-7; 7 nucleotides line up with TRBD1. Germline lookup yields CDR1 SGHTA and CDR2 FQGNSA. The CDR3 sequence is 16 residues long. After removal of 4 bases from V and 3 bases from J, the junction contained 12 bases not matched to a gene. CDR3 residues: CASSSPPGTVYYEQYF. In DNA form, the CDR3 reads TGTGCCAGCAGCTCCCCCCCCGGGACAGTTTACTACGAGCAGTACTTC.

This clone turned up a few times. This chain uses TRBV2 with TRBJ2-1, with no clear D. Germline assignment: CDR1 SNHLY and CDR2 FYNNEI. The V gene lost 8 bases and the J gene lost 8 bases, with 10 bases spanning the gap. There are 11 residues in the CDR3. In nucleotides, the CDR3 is TGTGCCAGCTCCGTGTCTGATGAGCAGTTCTTC. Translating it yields CASSVSDEQFF. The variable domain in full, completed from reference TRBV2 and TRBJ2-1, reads EPEVTQTPSHQVTQMGQEVILRCVPISNHLYFYWYRQILGQKVEFLVSFYNNEISEKSEIFDDQFSVERPDGSNFTLKIRSTKLEDSAMYFCASSVSDEQFFGPGTRLTVL.

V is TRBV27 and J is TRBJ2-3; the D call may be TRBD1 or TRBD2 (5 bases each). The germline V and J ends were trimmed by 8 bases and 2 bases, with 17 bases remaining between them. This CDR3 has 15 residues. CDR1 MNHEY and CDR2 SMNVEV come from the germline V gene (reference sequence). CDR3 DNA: TGTGCCAGCTGCCGAGAGGGGACCTACACAGATACGCAGTATTTT. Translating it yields CASCREGTYTDTQYF.

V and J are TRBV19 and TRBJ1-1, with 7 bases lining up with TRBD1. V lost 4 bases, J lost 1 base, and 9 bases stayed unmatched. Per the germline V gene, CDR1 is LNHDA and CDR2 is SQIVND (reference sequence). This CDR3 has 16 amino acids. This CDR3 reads CASSRTGSTTNTEAFF. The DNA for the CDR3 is TGTGCCAGTAGTAGGACAGGTTCGACTACGAACACTGAAGCTTTCTTT. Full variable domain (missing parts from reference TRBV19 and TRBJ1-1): DGGITQSPKYLFRKEGQNVTLSCEQNLNHDAMYWYRQDPGQGLRLIYYSQIVNDFQKGDIAEGYSVSREKKESFPLTVTSAQKNPTAFYLCASSRTGSTTNTEAFFGQGTRLTVV.

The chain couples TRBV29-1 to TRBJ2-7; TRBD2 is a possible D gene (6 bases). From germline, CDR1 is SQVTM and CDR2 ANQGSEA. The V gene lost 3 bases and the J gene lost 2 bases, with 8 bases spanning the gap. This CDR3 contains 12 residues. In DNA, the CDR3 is TGCAGCGTTGAGCGGGGCGCCTACGAGCAGTACTTC. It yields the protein CSVERGAYEQYF.

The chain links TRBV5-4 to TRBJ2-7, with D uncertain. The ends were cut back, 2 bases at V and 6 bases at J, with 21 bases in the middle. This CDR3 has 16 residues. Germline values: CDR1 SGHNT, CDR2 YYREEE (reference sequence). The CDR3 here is CASSFGSRPAVGEQYF. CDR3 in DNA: TGTGCCAGCAGCTTTGGGTCTCGACCGGCGGTGGGCGAGCAGTACTTC.

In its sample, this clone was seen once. In nucleotides, the CDR3 is TGTGCCAGCAGCCGGACAGGGGGCGCGTACACTGAAGCTTTCTTT. The encoded protein is CASSRTGGAYTEAFF. The rearrangement joins TRBV7-6 to TRBJ1-1; 11 bases fit TRBD1. The CDR3 has 15 residues. Trimming took 5 bases from V and 3 from J; bases not matched to a gene: 5. Germline CDR1 is SGHVS and CDR2 is FNYEAQ.